The text below deals with one TCR beta chain. Its cognate antigen is unknown. V lost 4 bases and J 0 bases, leaving 11 bases between the germline ends. Germline loops: CDR1 SGHNT, CDR2 YYREEE (reference sequence). This CDR3 spans 15 amino acids. The entry originates in a study of radiotherapy plus CTLA-4 blockade in lung cancer. Overall study context: Patients showed objective responses in roughly 18% of cases and disease control in about 30%.

Focal radiation with ipilimumab CTLA-4 blockade was given to patients with chemo-refractory metastatic non-small-cell lung cancer. Libraries were prepared by immunoSEQ multiplex PCR; TCRdb keeps only in-frame clonotypes and omits some of them. The sample lists about 49,000 clones, approximately 81% occurring once. General study results and limits: Following radiotherapy plus ipilimumab, tumor-derived TCR clones expanded in the blood. Alongside interferon-beta, early blood T cell clone dynamics were reportedly the best predictor of response.

This TCR came from a human donor with non-small cell lung cancer whose response to radiotherapy plus ipilimumab could not be evaluated. The specimen comprised peripheral blood, sampled from a patient treated with radiotherapy plus ipilimumab. V usage is TRBV5-4 and J usage is TRBJ2-1, with D uncertain. The CDR3 DNA follows: TGTGCCAGCAGCCCCTGGTTGAGCTCCTACAATGAGCAGTTCTTC. Encoded protein: CASSPWLSSYNEQFF.